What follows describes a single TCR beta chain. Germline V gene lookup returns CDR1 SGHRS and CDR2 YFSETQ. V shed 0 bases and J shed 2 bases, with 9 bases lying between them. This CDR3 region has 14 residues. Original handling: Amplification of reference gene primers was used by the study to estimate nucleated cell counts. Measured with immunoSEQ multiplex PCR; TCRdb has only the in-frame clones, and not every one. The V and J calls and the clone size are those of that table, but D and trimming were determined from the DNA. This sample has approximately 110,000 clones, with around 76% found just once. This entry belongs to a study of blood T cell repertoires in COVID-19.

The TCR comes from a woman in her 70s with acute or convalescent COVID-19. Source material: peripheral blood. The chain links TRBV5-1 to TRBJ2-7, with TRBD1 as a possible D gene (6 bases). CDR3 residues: CASSLDRATYEQYF. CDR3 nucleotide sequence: TGCGCCAGCAGCTTGGACAGGGCCACCTACGAGCAGTACTTC. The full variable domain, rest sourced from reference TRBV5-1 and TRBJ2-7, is KAGVTQTPRYLIKTRGQQVTLSCSPISGHRSVSWYQQTPGQGLQFLFEYFSETQRNKGNFPGRFSGRQFSNSRSEMNVSTLELGDSALYLCASSLDRATYEQYFGPGTRLTVT.